A selection of T cell receptor beta chains follows, all from one sample in a study of control samples from healthy donors and cancer patients. TCRdb's table, derived via immunoSEQ multiplex PCR, lists solely in-frame clones and lacks some. The sample has approximately 50,000 clones; just over 90% are singletons. The sequenced sample was PBMCs. These receptors originate from a man in his thirties or forties with colorectal cancer. Both conserved end residues are part of each CDR3. D genes are given only for firm matches. Size is omitted from some rows. Given values are once, few, many or a class for expanded clones.

J	length	D	V	size	DNA	CDR3
TRBJ2-1	17	TRBD2	TRBV11-2	-	TGTGCCAGCAGCGATTTAGCGGGGGGGCCGGGCTACAATGAGCAGTTCTTC	CASSDLAGGPGYNEQFF
TRBJ2-3	13	-	TRBV6-6	-	TGTGCCAGCAGTTACTCGATCGGAGATACGCAGTATTTT	CASSYSIGDTQYF
TRBJ1-2	12	-	TRBV6-2/TRBV6-3	-	TGTGCCAGCAGTGACCCTAACTATGGCTACACCTTC	CASSDPNYGYTF
TRBJ1-1	14	-	TRBV18	once	TGTGCCAGCTCACTTTCAGGGACCGACACTGAAGCTTTCTTT	CASSLSGTDTEAFF
TRBJ1-1	15	-	TRBV10-3	-	TGTGCCATCAGTGATGCCAGGGGACCGAACACTGAAGCTTTCTTT	CAISDARGPNTEAFF
TRBJ1-2	17	-	TRBV19	-	TGTGCCAGTAGCCTTGGACCCGGCGGGAATATGGGCTATGGCTACACCTTC	CASSLGPGGNMGYGYTF
TRBJ2-1	11	-	TRBV6-6	-	TGTGCCAGCAGTTGGATAAATGAGCAGTTCTTC	CASSWINEQFF
TRBJ1-2	14	-	TRBV9	-	TGTGCCAGCAGCGTAGGGGTCGGGGATTATGGCTACACCTTC	CASSVGVGDYGYTF
TRBJ2-1	18	TRBD2	TRBV5-1	-	TGCGCCAGCAGTAAATCCCTAGCGGGGGCCAAAGTATACAATGAGCAGTTCTTC	CASSKSLAGAKVYNEQFF
TRBJ2-7	12	TRBD2	TRBV28	-	TGTGCCAGCTGGGCGGGGGGCCACGAGCAGTACTTC	CASWAGGHEQYF
TRBJ1-2	15	TRBD1	TRBV18	-	TGTGCCAGCTCACCTTCCGGGACAGGGTTTTATGGCTACACCTTC	CASSPSGTGFYGYTF
TRBJ1-2	16	-	TRBV7-9	-	TGTGCCAGCAGTCCACCTCCCATAGACAGAAACTATGGCTACACCTTC	CASSPPPIDRNYGYTF
TRBJ1-5	14	-	TRBV5-4	-	TGTGCCAGCAGCTTTGACCCGGGGCAAGAGCCCCAGCATTTT	CASSFDPGQEPQHF
TRBJ1-5	13	-	TRBV12-3/TRBV12-4	few	TGTGCCAGCAGTTTTGACGGGGGTCAGCCCCAGCATTTT	CASSFDGGQPQHF
TRBJ1-2	17	TRBD1	TRBV7-6	once	TGTGCCAGCAGCGCGGACAGGGGGCGCGGGTTGGACTATGGCTACACCTTC	CASSADRGRGLDYGYTF
TRBJ1-3	11	-	TRBV10-2	-	TGCGCCAGCAGTTCAAGAAACACCATATATTTT	CASSSRNTIYF
TRBJ2-3	12	-	TRBV6-2/TRBV6-3	-	TGTGCCAGCAGTTACTCGAATCGGTGGCCGAATTTT	CASSYSNRWPNF
TRBJ1-3	15	-	TRBV18	-	TGTGCCAGCTCACCACCGGCGGGGCGGAGGGACACCATATATTTT	CASSPPAGRRDTIYF
TRBJ1-5	15	-	TRBV24-1	few	TGTGCCACCAGTGATGTGGGGGGGCGGAATCAGCCCCAGCATTTT	CATSDVGGRNQPQHF
TRBJ2-5	16	TRBD2	TRBV5-4	-	TGTGCCAGCAGCCCGCCGGGACTAGGGTCCCCAGAGACCCAGTACTTC	CASSPPGLGSPETQYF
TRBJ1-2	15	-	TRBV30	-	TGTGCCTGGACTGAAAGGTCTCGCGGGAACTATGGCTACACCTTC	CAWTERSRGNYGYTF
TRBJ2-2	13	TRBD1	TRBV30	-	TGTGCCTCAAACAGGGGGAACACCGGGGAGCTGTTTTTT	CASNRGNTGELFF
TRBJ1-1	14	-	TRBV19	-	TGTGCCAGTAGTATAGGACTCCTGAACACTGAAGCTTTCTTT	CASSIGLLNTEAFF
TRBJ1-2	14	-	TRBV6-1	-	TGTGCCAGCAGTGAAGGGGTGGGTTGGTATGGCTACACCTTC	CASSEGVGWYGYTF
TRBJ1-2	14	TRBD1	TRBV5-1	-	TGCGCCAGCAGCTTGTCCAGACAGGGCTATGGCTACACCTTC	CASSLSRQGYGYTF
TRBJ1-2	13	-	TRBV25-1	-	TGTGCCAGCAGTGATCTCGGGATCTATGGCTACACCTTC	CASSDLGIYGYTF
TRBJ1-4	12	-	TRBV7-9	-	TGTGCCAGCAGCTTAGGAGAGGGTAAACTGTTTTTT	CASSLGEGKLFF
TRBJ1-4	13	-	TRBV24-1	-	TGTGCCACCAGTGATAGTCTACAGGAAAAACTGTTTTTT	CATSDSLQEKLFF
TRBJ2-3	14	-	TRBV3-1/TRBV3-2	few	TGTGCCAGCAGTCTAGGACTCGAGAGGGATACGCAGTATTTT	CASSLGLERDTQYF
TRBJ1-2	13	TRBD1	TRBV6-2/TRBV6-3	-	TGTGCCAGCAGCCAAAGGACAGGGACCGGCTACACCTTC	CASSQRTGTGYTF
TRBJ2-3	16	-	TRBV11-2	-	TGTGCCAGCAGCTTAGATGCTGCAGGGGTCACAGATACGCAGTATTTT	CASSLDAAGVTDTQYF
TRBJ1-3	13	TRBD1	TRBV19	-	TGTGCCAGTGCAGGGACAGGACGAAACACCATATATTTT	CASAGTGRNTIYF
TRBJ1-2	14	TRBD1	TRBV24-1	-	TGTGCCACCAGCGATCCGGGGACAGCTTATGGCTACACCTTC	CATSDPGTAYGYTF
TRBJ1-2	16	-	TRBV18	-	TGTGCCAGCTCACCGGAGGGAGGCAAGGGGAGCTATGGCTACACCTTC	CASSPEGGKGSYGYTF
TRBJ2-7	19	TRBD2	TRBV7-2	-	TGTGCCAGCAGCTTTCCCGGGACTAGCGGGAACCCCCTCTCCTACGAGCAGTACTTC	CASSFPGTSGNPLSYEQYF
TRBJ2-6	18	-	TRBV5-1	-	TGCGCCAGCAGTTATAAGACCACCACTAGCTCTGGGGCCAACGTCCTGACTTTC	CASSYKTTTSSGANVLTF
TRBJ1-2	15	-	TRBV7-9	-	TGTGCCAGCAGCTTTCCCGGCCCGAAAAACTATGGCTACACCTTC	CASSFPGPKNYGYTF
TRBJ2-7	15	-	TRBV7-2	-	TGTGCCAGCAGCCTCCTCCCACAGGACTCCTACGAGCAGTACTTC	CASSLLPQDSYEQYF
TRBJ2-5	15	TRBD2	TRBV19	-	TGTGCCAGTAGTAAAAGCGGGGGGGCCTTGGAGACCCAGTACTTC	CASSKSGGALETQYF
TRBJ1-5	12	-	TRBV7-2	-	TGTGCCAGCAGCTTCCTTGGTCAGCCCCAGCATTTT	CASSFLGQPQHF
TRBJ2-3	19	TRBD2	TRBV5-4	-	TGTGCCAGCAGCAAAGCCACTAGCGGGGGGGCTCTCCGCACAGATACGCAGTATTTT	CASSKATSGGALRTDTQYF
TRBJ1-4	16	TRBD1	TRBV5-8	-	TGTGCCAGCAGCCTCCGGGACAGCCTTGATAATGAAAAACTGTTTTTT	CASSLRDSLDNEKLFF
TRBJ1-3	13	-	TRBV11-2	-	TGTGCCAGCAGCTTAGAGGTGGGAAACACCATATATTTT	CASSLEVGNTIYF
TRBJ2-5	15	-	TRBV5-1	once	TGCGCCAGCAGCTTAGGGGAGGTCGGAGAAGAGACCCAGTACTTC	CASSLGEVGEETQYF
TRBJ1-6	15	TRBD1	TRBV27	-	TGTGCCAGCAGCGATATAGGGACAGGGCAGTCACCCCTCCACTTT	CASSDIGTGQSPLHF